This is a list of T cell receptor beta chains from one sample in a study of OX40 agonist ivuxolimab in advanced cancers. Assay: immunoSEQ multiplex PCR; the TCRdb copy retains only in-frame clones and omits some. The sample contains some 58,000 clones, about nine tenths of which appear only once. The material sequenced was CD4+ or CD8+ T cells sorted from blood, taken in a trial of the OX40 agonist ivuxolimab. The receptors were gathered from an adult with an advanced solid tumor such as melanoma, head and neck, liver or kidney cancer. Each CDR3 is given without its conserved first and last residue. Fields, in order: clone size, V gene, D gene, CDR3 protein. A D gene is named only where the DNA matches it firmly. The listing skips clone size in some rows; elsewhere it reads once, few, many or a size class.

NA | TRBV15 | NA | ATSRDRNRVYGYT
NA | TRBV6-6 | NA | ASSLTALNTGELF
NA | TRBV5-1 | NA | ASSLGGTDTQY
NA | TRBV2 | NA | ASSDGQGNEKLF
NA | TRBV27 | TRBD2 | ASSPTSGGAAETQY
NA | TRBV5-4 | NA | ASSLWDNTEAF
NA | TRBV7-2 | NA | ASSLGTYNFAYEQY
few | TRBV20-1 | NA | SAPDSYGYT
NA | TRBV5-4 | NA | ASSPQRSYNEQF
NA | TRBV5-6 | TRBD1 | ASSRTGDNYGYT
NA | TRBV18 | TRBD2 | ASSPRSPLAGGKDEQY
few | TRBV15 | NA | ATSRGLGEKLF
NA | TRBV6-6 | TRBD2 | ASSYGRGLSNEQF
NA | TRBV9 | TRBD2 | ASSEGSGEPYQETQY
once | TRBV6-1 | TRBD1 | ASSLYRDSYGYT
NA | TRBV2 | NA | ASSEIGESGYT
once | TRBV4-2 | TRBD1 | ASSQGSGTGAGEQF
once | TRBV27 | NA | ASSPDRHSSSYNEQF
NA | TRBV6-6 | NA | ASSYGGMEGYT
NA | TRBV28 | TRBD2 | ASSTSGRASYEQY
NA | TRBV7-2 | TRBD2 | ASSLGVAGGQETQY
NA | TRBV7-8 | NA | ASSFAVQETQY
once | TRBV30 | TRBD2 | AWSKGTSGNEQF
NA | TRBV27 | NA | ASSSGSYNEQF
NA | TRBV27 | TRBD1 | ASSLFNLGQGNEQF
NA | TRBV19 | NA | ASSTTGQTEAF
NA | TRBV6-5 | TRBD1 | ASSTHRGLNTEAF
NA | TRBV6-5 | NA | ASSSGQQETQY
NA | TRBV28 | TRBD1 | ASSSPTGVPIYT
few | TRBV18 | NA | ASSPDTSTGELF
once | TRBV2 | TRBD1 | ASIPAGTGGYEQY
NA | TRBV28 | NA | ASSQGDRETQY
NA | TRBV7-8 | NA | ASSSKSPGNEQF
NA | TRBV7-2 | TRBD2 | ASSVASGEQY
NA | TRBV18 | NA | ASSPQGETQY
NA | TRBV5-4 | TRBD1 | ASSWGDRDQPQH
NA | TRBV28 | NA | ASSPRSYQPQH
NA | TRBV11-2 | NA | ASSLRISGNAIY
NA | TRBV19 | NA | ASSQMEEQF
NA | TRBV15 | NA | ATSRGNIQETQY
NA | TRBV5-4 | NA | ASSFWADQETQY
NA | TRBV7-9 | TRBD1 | ASSSDRGNYGYT
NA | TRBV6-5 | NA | ASSDSSNEKLF
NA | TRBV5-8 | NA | ASKTTNPGANVLT
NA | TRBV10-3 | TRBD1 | AISEGQGNT
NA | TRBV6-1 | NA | ASSEWWGSDTEAF
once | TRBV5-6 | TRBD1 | ASSRALGQNYGYT
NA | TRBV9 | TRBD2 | ASSVVGGVPHNEQF
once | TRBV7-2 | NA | ASSLDPEYDNYGYT
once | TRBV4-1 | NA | ASSPRISSYNEQF
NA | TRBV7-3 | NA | ASSLRGETQY
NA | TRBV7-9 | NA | ASSLVRETLLNTEAF
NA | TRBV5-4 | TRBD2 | ASSQEYLAGGGDNEQF
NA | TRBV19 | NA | ASSTRQKITEAF
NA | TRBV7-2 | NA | ASSAQPPLAASTDTQY
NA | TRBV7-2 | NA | ASSQASPYEQY